Below, one T cell receptor (beta chain) is given with its context. This clonotype was counted at least ten times. No antigen is known for it. No qualities accompany the bases; no much larger clone lies one base away. This record comes from a study of T-cell memory formation after mild COVID-19 (dated by TCRdb to the early 2020s). Describing the broader study: Most TCR sequence clusters were specific to one of the two donors. In a couple of donors, T-cell clones that expanded and contracted after mild COVID-19 were followed by sequencing TCRalpha and TCRbeta repertoires longitudinally. The cohort was made up of two young adult volunteers, one female and one male, who were previously healthy. What the work shows at the level of the full study, not this receptor alone: Contracting CD4+ clones were found mainly in CM and EM memory subsets, while CD8+ clones were enriched in EMRA. Clones contracting from day 15 to 85 had balanced CD4/CD8 phenotypes, while a second wave expanding from day 15 to 37 was biased towards CD4+. SARS-CoV-2 specificity was not confirmed for the second-wave clones peaking on day 37. Some responding clones were detected in pre-infection memory, suggesting pre-existing cross-reactive memory T cells joined the SARS-CoV-2 response. Only a couple of mild cases were covered by the study, and larger cohorts that include severe cases with pre-infection samples were considered necessary.

Data came from an Illumina NovaSeq 6000. TCRalpha and TCRbeta cDNA libraries were built by 5'RACE with constant-segment primers, adding sample barcodes and unique molecular identifiers. RNA was extracted from every sample with Trizol reagent. Library amplification was performed in two PCR steps, and a second sample barcode and Illumina TruSeq adapters were introduced in the second step. Sequencing of the libraries was done on an Illumina NovaSeq, producing 2 x 150 bp paired-end reads. Under the source paper's analysis protocol: Reads were demultiplexed and collapsed into UMI-guided consensus sequences with migec v1.2.7. Using mixcr v2.1.11, UMI consensuses were aligned to TRA and TRB V and J templates and then assembled into clonotypes. A clonotype was counted as expanded or contracted only when both edgeR and NoisET called the clonotype significant, with the noise models trained on biological replicates. For edgeR calls, the thresholds were a false discovery rate-adjusted p below 0.01 and a log2 fold-change of 1. As an exploratory analysis of dynamics, PCA with hierarchical clustering was applied to max-normalized trajectories of the 1000 most abundant clonotypes. Separately sequenced CD4+ and CD8+ repertoires were used to assign the CD4 or CD8 phenotype of responding clones. In TCRdb, the public reads were trimmed at Q25 with fastp and aligned with MiXCR, with productive beta chains retained. Each entry merges the rows of one CDR3 protein and shows their most common DNA and genes. These V and J calls originate from TCRdb's pipeline instead of the authors' own analysis. The sample table records around 320,000 distinct CDR3 sequences; roughly an eighth of these occur just once. Jointly, the top ten make up over 20% of the sample.

Trimmed from V: 5 bases; trimmed from J: 5 bases; junction bases lacking a gene match: 5. As encoded in the germline V gene, CDR1 is SQVTM while CDR2 is ANQGSEA. Spanning cysteine to phenylalanine, the CDR3 consists of 12 amino acids. The only DNA kept is the CDR3, 36 bases in frame from the first base. PBMCs were isolated by Ficoll-Paque density gradient centrifugation. The sequenced material came from PBMCs or a T cell subset sorted from them (not recorded which). This clonotype originated in a man aged 18 to 30 who had mild COVID-19 (a few samples of this study predate the infection). The sample titles of this study are shuffled in the database, so cell type and time point are left out; the donor was told from shared clones. The chain uses TRBV29-1 and TRBJ2-5; 7 middle bases align to TRBD1. The CDR3 region: CSVTGAWETQYF. The DNA sequence is given as TGCAGCGTTACAGGGGCATGGGAGACCCAGTACTTC.